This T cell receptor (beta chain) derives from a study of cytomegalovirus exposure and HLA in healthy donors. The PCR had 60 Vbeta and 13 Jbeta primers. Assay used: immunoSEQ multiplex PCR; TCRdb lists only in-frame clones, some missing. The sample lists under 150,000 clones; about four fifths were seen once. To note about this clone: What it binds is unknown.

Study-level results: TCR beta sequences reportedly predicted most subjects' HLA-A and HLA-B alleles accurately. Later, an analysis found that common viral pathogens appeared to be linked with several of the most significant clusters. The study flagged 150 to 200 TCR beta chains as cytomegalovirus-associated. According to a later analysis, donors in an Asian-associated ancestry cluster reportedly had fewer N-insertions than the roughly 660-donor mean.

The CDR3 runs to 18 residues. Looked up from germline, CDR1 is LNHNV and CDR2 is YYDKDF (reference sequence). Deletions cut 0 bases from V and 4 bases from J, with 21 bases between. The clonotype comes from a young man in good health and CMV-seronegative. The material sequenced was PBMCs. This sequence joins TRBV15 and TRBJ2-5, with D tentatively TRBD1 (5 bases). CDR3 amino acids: CATSRDPQNRGSPETQYF. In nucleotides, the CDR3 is TGTGCCACCAGCAGAGATCCTCAAAATAGGGGTTCACCAGAGACCCAGTACTTC.